These T cell receptor beta chains were read from a single sample in a study of graft-versus-host responses after intestinal transplantation. Their cognate antigens are unknown. Clones were read by immunoSEQ multiplex PCR, and TCRdb kept only the in-frame ones, dropping some. In the table there are under 150,000 clones, about 93% of which are singletons. This specimen was unstimulated CD4+ T cells sorted from spleen or lymph node cells, taken before intestinal transplant. The receptors originated from a human donor who received an intestinal transplant. The CDR3 runs from the conserved cysteine through the conserved F or W. The D gene is left open where the match is weak. Size is omitted from some rows. Given values are once, few, many or a class for expanded clones.

CDR3nt: TGTGCCAGCAGCTTAGCTGAAGCAGGGGGCCCACATCAGCCCCAGCATTTT
CDR3aa: CASSLAEAGGPHQPQHF
d_gene: TRBD1
j_gene: TRBJ1-5
abundance: NA
v_gene: TRBV7-8

CDR3nt: TGTGCCAGTAGTATATCCTCGACAGGGGGCACTGAAGCTTTCTTT
CDR3aa: CASSISSTGGTEAFF
d_gene: TRBD1
j_gene: TRBJ1-1
abundance: NA
v_gene: TRBV19

CDR3nt: TGTGCCAGCAGCCAAGGAGTGGGATCCGGGGAGCTGTTTTTT
CDR3aa: CASSQGVGSGELFF
d_gene: NA
j_gene: TRBJ2-2
abundance: few
v_gene: TRBV14

CDR3nt: TGTGCCAGCAGCCCAAGCCCCCTGGACTCACTGGGAGATACGCAGTATTTT
CDR3aa: CASSPSPLDSLGDTQYF
d_gene: NA
j_gene: TRBJ2-3
abundance: once
v_gene: TRBV7-3

CDR3nt: TGTGCCAGCAGCCCCCAAAACCGGGACCAGGTAGACACTGAAGCTTTCTTT
CDR3aa: CASSPQNRDQVDTEAFF
d_gene: NA
j_gene: TRBJ1-1
abundance: NA
v_gene: TRBV5-4

CDR3nt: TGTGCCAGCCTTGCAGGTGGCTACACCTTC
CDR3aa: CASLAGGYTF
d_gene: NA
j_gene: TRBJ1-2
abundance: once
v_gene: TRBV19

CDR3nt: TGTGCCAGCAGTTATTCAGCGGGAAGGACCGGGGAGCTGTTTTTT
CDR3aa: CASSYSAGRTGELFF
d_gene: TRBD2
j_gene: TRBJ2-2
abundance: NA
v_gene: TRBV6-5

CDR3nt: TGTGCCAGCTCACCACCCCAGGGGGCTAGCACAGATACGCAGTATTTT
CDR3aa: CASSPPQGASTDTQYF
d_gene: TRBD1
j_gene: TRBJ2-3
abundance: NA
v_gene: TRBV18

CDR3nt: TGTGCCAGCAGTAGTAAGGGCTGGAGCACTGAAGCTTTCTTT
CDR3aa: CASSSKGWSTEAFF
d_gene: NA
j_gene: TRBJ1-1
abundance: NA
v_gene: TRBV27

CDR3nt: TGTGCCAGCAGCTCGTCCGGGACTGCCTCATTGGAGACCCAGTACTTC
CDR3aa: CASSSSGTASLETQYF
d_gene: NA
j_gene: TRBJ2-5
abundance: NA
v_gene: TRBV11-1

CDR3nt: TGTGCCAGCAGTTACTCGACCGGGAGGGCCAGGGAGACCCAGTACTTC
CDR3aa: CASSYSTGRARETQYF
d_gene: TRBD2
j_gene: TRBJ2-5
abundance: NA
v_gene: TRBV6-5

CDR3nt: TGCGCCAGCAGCTTGTCCTGGGAGCTGTTTTTT
CDR3aa: CASSLSWELFF
d_gene: NA
j_gene: TRBJ2-2
abundance: NA
v_gene: TRBV5-1

CDR3nt: TGTGCCAGCAGGTACCTAGTTCTGGACTCCAATCAGCCCCAGCATTTT
CDR3aa: CASRYLVLDSNQPQHF
d_gene: NA
j_gene: TRBJ1-5
abundance: NA
v_gene: TRBV6-6

CDR3nt: TGTGCCACCGCCGAATCCGGGGTTGCGAACTATGGCTACACCTTC
CDR3aa: CATAESGVANYGYTF
d_gene: NA
j_gene: TRBJ1-2
abundance: NA
v_gene: TRBV15

CDR3nt: TGCAGCGTTGAAGTAAGCGGGAGGAGCTCCTACAATGAGCAGTTCTTC
CDR3aa: CSVEVSGRSSYNEQFF
d_gene: TRBD2
j_gene: TRBJ2-1
abundance: NA
v_gene: TRBV29-1

CDR3nt: TGTGCCAGCAGTCTTAGACAGGCCATAAACTATGGCTACACCTTC
CDR3aa: CASSLRQAINYGYTF
d_gene: NA
j_gene: TRBJ1-2
abundance: once
v_gene: TRBV28

CDR3nt: TGTGCCAGCAGTTTAATGGAATCAGGGGACCCCTCCTATGGCTACACCTTC
CDR3aa: CASSLMESGDPSYGYTF
d_gene: NA
j_gene: TRBJ1-2
abundance: NA
v_gene: TRBV28

CDR3nt: TGTGCCAGCTCACCAATGACAGACTCTGGAAACACCATATATTTT
CDR3aa: CASSPMTDSGNTIYF
d_gene: NA
j_gene: TRBJ1-3
abundance: few
v_gene: TRBV18

CDR3nt: TGTGCCAGCAGTGCCTCGACTGGACAGAGAAAACTGTTTTTT
CDR3aa: CASSASTGQRKLFF
d_gene: NA
j_gene: TRBJ1-4
abundance: NA
v_gene: TRBV2

CDR3nt: TGTGCCAGCAGTGGGGGACACCCGTACCAAGAGACCCAGTACTTC
CDR3aa: CASSGGHPYQETQYF
d_gene: NA
j_gene: TRBJ2-5
abundance: NA
v_gene: TRBV6-1

CDR3nt: TGTGCCAGCAGTTACGGGGGTCCCAAAAACATTCAGTACTTC
CDR3aa: CASSYGGPKNIQYF
d_gene: NA
j_gene: TRBJ2-4
abundance: NA
v_gene: TRBV6-5

CDR3nt: TGTGCCAGCAGTGTTATAAATGAGCAGTTCTTC
CDR3aa: CASSVINEQFF
d_gene: NA
j_gene: TRBJ2-1
abundance: NA
v_gene: TRBV6-1

CDR3nt: TGTGCCAGCATGCATGGCAATGAGCAGTTCTTC
CDR3aa: CASMHGNEQFF
d_gene: NA
j_gene: TRBJ2-1
abundance: NA
v_gene: TRBV6-1

CDR3nt: TGTGCCAGCAGCAGTCAAAGGAACACTGAAGCTTTCTTT
CDR3aa: CASSSQRNTEAFF
d_gene: NA
j_gene: TRBJ1-1
abundance: NA
v_gene: TRBV27

CDR3nt: TGTGCCAGCAGCAGCCGCAACCACGCCCAGAATGAAAAACTGTTTTTT
CDR3aa: CASSSRNHAQNEKLFF
d_gene: NA
j_gene: TRBJ1-4
abundance: NA
v_gene: TRBV5-6

CDR3nt: TGTGCCATCAGTGAAGGGACGGCGGCCTACGAGCAGTACTTC
CDR3aa: CAISEGTAAYEQYF
d_gene: NA
j_gene: TRBJ2-7
abundance: NA
v_gene: TRBV10-3

CDR3nt: TGTGCCAGCAGCGCCCCATCGACAGGTTTTAACTCTTATGGCTACACCTTC
CDR3aa: CASSAPSTGFNSYGYTF
d_gene: NA
j_gene: TRBJ1-2
abundance: NA
v_gene: TRBV9

CDR3nt: TGTGCCAGCAGCTTAGCGGGACGGGAGACCCAGTACTTC
CDR3aa: CASSLAGRETQYF
d_gene: NA
j_gene: TRBJ2-5
abundance: NA
v_gene: TRBV7-6

CDR3nt: TGCAGCGTTGACAGAGGGGGGAGCTATGGCTACACCTTC
CDR3aa: CSVDRGGSYGYTF
d_gene: NA
j_gene: TRBJ1-2
abundance: NA
v_gene: TRBV29-1

CDR3nt: TGTGCCAGCAGCTTGTTCGCCAATGAGCAGTTCTTC
CDR3aa: CASSLFANEQFF
d_gene: NA
j_gene: TRBJ2-1
abundance: NA
v_gene: TRBV7-9

CDR3nt: TGTGCCAGCGGGGGACTAGCGGAGTCAGATACGCAGTATTTT
CDR3aa: CASGGLAESDTQYF
d_gene: TRBD2
j_gene: TRBJ2-3
abundance: NA
v_gene: TRBV6-5

CDR3nt: TGCGCCAGCAGCTTTAGCGGACTCTTCACAGATACGCAGTATTTT
CDR3aa: CASSFSGLFTDTQYF
d_gene: NA
j_gene: TRBJ2-3
abundance: NA
v_gene: TRBV5-1

CDR3nt: TGCGCCAGCAGTGATACTAGCGGGAGATGGTACGAGCAGTACTTC
CDR3aa: CASSDTSGRWYEQYF
d_gene: TRBD2
j_gene: TRBJ2-7
abundance: NA
v_gene: TRBV10-1

CDR3nt: TGTGCCTGGAGTGTAACAGGGGCGGTTAGCTATGGCTACACCTTC
CDR3aa: CAWSVTGAVSYGYTF
d_gene: TRBD1
j_gene: TRBJ1-2
abundance: NA
v_gene: TRBV30

CDR3nt: TGTGCCAGCAGCTTAGTAAATTGGCAGCCCCAGCATTTT
CDR3aa: CASSLVNWQPQHF
d_gene: NA
j_gene: TRBJ1-5
abundance: NA
v_gene: TRBV7-2

CDR3nt: TGTGCCAGCATCACAGCTGGGGCGGGGAGCACTGAAGCTTTCTTT
CDR3aa: CASITAGAGSTEAFF
d_gene: NA
j_gene: TRBJ1-1
abundance: NA
v_gene: TRBV25-1

CDR3nt: TGTGCCAGCAGCAATTGTCAGCCCCAGCATTTT
CDR3aa: CASSNCQPQHF
d_gene: NA
j_gene: TRBJ1-5
abundance: few
v_gene: TRBV21-1

CDR3nt: TGTGCCAGCGGGAGGGGGGCAGAGACTGAAGCTTTCTTT
CDR3aa: CASGRGAETEAFF
d_gene: NA
j_gene: TRBJ1-1
abundance: NA
v_gene: TRBV2

CDR3nt: TGTGCCAGCAGCGTATTCCTCGGTGAGCAGTTCTTC
CDR3aa: CASSVFLGEQFF
d_gene: NA
j_gene: TRBJ2-1
abundance: NA
v_gene: TRBV9

CDR3nt: TGTGCCAGCAGCTTGACGGCCAGGCGGAACACTGAAGCTTTCTTT
CDR3aa: CASSLTARRNTEAFF
d_gene: NA
j_gene: TRBJ1-1
abundance: NA
v_gene: TRBV5-6

CDR3nt: TGTGCCAGCAGTGGCGGGACTTCCTACGAGCAGTACTTC
CDR3aa: CASSGGTSYEQYF
d_gene: NA
j_gene: TRBJ2-7
abundance: NA
v_gene: TRBV6-5

CDR3nt: TGTGCCAGCAGCGTTTTCCCGGGACTTAACAATGAGCAGTTCTTC
CDR3aa: CASSVFPGLNNEQFF
d_gene: NA
j_gene: TRBJ2-1
abundance: NA
v_gene: TRBV9

CDR3nt: TGTGCCAGCAATGCCAGGACTAGCGGGAGGGCAGATACGCAGTATTTT
CDR3aa: CASNARTSGRADTQYF
d_gene: TRBD2
j_gene: TRBJ2-3
abundance: NA
v_gene: TRBV7-9